This T cell receptor (beta chain) was observed in a study of blood T cell repertoires in COVID-19. Study at large: PBMCs, B-cell-depleted T cells, or T cells provided the cDNA or gDNA that made up the material.

The method was immunoSEQ multiplex PCR; TCRdb's version includes in-frame clones alone and lacks a portion of them. The sample shows a few hundred thousand clones, roughly 90% of them seen only once. The CDR3 extends over 10 amino acids. CDR1 LNHDA and CDR2 SQIVND come from the germline V gene (reference sequence). This sequence originates from a man between 18 and 29 years old with COVID-19, enrolled during active disease. Sequencing used peripheral blood. This chain uses TRBV19 with TRBJ2-3, with a possible D match to TRBD2 (6 bases). In nucleotides, the CDR3 is TGTCGCGGGATCACAGATACGCAGTATTTT. It translates to CRGITDTQYF.